This TCR beta chain was sequenced for a study of T cell responses to AZD1222 COVID-19 vaccine. Assay used: immunoSEQ multiplex PCR; TCRdb lists only in-frame clones, some missing. Here the sample spans about 180,000 clones, over 85% being singletons. V was cut by 4 bases and J by 4 bases, with 7 bases left in between. The CDR3 extends over 12 amino acids. Looked up from germline, CDR1 is LGHDT and CDR2 is YNNKEL (reference sequence). The chain uses TRBV3-1 (or the pseudogene TRBV3-2) and TRBJ2-5, with D uncertain. The clonotype originates from an adult in good health. This material consisted of peripheral blood, taken on day 0 of AZD1222 vaccination. The chain's CDR3 is CASSPTGETQYF. The CDR3 nucleotides are TGTGCCAGCAGCCCCACGGGAGAGACCCAGTACTTC.